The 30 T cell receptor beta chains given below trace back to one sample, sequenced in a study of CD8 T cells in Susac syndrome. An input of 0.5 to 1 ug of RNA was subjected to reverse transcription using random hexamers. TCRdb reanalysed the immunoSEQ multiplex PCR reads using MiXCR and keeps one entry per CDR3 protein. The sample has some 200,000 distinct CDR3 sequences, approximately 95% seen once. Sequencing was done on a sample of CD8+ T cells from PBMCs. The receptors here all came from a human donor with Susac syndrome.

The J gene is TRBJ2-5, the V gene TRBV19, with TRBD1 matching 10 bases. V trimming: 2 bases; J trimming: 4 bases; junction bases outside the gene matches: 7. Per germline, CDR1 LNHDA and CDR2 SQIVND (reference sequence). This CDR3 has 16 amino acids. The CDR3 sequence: CASSIIGTGDRETQYF. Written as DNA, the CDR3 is TGTGCCAGTAGTATAATTGGGACAGGGGATCGAGAGACCCAGTACTTC.

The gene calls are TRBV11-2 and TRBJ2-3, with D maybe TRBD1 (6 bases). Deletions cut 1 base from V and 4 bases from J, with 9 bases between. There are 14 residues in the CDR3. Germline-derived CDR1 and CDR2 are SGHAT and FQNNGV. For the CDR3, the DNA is TGTGCCAGCAGCTTAGTCCAGGGGTCAGATACGCAGTATTTT. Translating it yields CASSLVQGSDTQYF.

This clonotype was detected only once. The CDR3 nucleotides are TGTGCCAGCAGCCCAGAGGGGTTTTCTAATGAAAAACTGTTTTTT. Amino acid sequence: CASSPEGFSNEKLFF. The chain combines TRBV27 with TRBJ1-4, with D possibly TRBD1 on 5 matching bases. The CDR3 consists of 15 residues. From germline, CDR1 is MNHEY and CDR2 SMNVEV (reference sequence). Trimming left V 6 bases short and J 3 bases short, with 14 bases between.

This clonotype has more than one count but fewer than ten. CDR3 sequence reads: CASSFPNYGYTF. DNA for the CDR3: TGTGCCAGCAGTTTTCCTAACTATGGCTACACCTTC. V and J are TRBV28 and TRBJ1-2; D not resolved. Germline loops: CDR1 MDHEN, CDR2 SYDVKM. Trimming took 3 bases from V and 0 from J, leaving 2 bases between them. The CDR3 sequence is 12 residues long.

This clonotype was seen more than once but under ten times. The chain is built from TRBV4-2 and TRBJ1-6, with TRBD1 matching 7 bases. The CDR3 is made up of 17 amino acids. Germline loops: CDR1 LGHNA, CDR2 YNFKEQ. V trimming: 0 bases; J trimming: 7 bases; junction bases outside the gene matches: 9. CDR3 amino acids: CASSQDLRDSSNSPLHF. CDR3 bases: TGTGCCAGCAGCCAAGACCTAAGGGACAGCTCCAATTCACCCCTCCACTTT.

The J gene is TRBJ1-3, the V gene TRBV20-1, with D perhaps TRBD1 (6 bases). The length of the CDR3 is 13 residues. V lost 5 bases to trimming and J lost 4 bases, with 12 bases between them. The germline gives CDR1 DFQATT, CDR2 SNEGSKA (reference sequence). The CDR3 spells CSARGHAGNTIYF. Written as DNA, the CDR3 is TGCAGTGCTCGGGGACATGCGGGAAACACCATATATTTT.

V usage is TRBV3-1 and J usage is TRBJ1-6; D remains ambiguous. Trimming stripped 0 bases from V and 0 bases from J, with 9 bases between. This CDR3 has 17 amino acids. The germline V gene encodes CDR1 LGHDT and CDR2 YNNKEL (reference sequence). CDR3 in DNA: TGTGCCAGCAGCCAAGATCCACAGAGCTCCTATAATTCACCCCTCCACTTT. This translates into CASSQDPQSSYNSPLHF.

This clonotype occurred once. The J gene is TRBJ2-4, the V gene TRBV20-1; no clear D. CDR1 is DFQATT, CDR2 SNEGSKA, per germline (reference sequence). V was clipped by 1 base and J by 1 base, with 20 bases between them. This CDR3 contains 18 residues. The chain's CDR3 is CSARVLGLSSTAKNIQYF. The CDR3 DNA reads TGCAGTGCTAGAGTTCTCGGGTTATCCTCTACGGCCAAAAACATTCAGTACTTC.

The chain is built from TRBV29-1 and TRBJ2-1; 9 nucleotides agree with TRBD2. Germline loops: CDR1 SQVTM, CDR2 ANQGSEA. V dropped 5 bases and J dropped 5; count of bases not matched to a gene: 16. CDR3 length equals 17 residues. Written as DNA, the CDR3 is TGCAGCGTTACATTTCCTCTCTGGATAGCGGGAGACAATGAGCAGTTCTTC. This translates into CSVTFPLWIAGDNEQFF.

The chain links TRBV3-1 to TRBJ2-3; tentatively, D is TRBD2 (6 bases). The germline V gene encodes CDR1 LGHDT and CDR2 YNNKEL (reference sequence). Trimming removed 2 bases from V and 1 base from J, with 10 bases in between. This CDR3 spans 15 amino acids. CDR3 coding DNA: TGTGCCAGCAGCCAATCCGGGGAGGGCACAGATACGCAGTATTTT. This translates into CASSQSGEGTDTQYF.

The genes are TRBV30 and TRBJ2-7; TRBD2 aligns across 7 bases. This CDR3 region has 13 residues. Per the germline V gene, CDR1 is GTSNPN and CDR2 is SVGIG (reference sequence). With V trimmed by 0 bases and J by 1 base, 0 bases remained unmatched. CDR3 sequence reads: CAWSVGLSYEQYF. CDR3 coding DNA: TGTGCCTGGAGTGTGGGACTATCCTACGAGCAGTACTTC.

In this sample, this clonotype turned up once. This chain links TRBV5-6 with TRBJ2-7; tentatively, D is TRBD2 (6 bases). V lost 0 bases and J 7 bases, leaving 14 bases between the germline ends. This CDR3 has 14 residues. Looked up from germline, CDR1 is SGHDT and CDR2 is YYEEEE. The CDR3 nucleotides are TGTGCCAGCAGCTTGGGGGGCCCGGGGGTAGAGCAGTACTTC. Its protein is CASSLGGPGVEQYF.

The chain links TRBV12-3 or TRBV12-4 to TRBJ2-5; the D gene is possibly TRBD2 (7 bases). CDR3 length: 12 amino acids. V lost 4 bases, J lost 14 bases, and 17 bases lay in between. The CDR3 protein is CASSSTVGGLYF. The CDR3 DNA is TGTGCCAGCAGTTCCACCGTGGGGGGGCTTTACTTC.

DNA for the CDR3: TGTGCCAGCAGTTTATACAGGGGGCGCGTCGAGACCCAGTACTTC. This gives the protein CASSLYRGRVETQYF. This chain joins TRBV28 and TRBJ2-5; the match to TRBD1 covers 9 bases. CDR3 size: 15 residues. The V and J ends lost 1 base and 5 bases, in that order; junction bases with no gene match: 5. Germline CDR1 reads MDHEN; CDR2 reads SYDVKM.

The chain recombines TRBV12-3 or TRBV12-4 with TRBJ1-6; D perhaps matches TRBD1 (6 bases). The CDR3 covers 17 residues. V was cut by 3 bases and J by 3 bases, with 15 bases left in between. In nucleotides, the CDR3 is TGTGCCAGCAGTTTCCCGAGGGGAGGGGGCTATAATTCACCCCTCCACTTT. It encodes CASSFPRGGGYNSPLHF.

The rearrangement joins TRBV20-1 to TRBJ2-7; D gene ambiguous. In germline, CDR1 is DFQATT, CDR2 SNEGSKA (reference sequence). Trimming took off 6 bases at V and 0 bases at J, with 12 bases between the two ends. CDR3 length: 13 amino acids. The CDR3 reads CSAPRPNSYEQYF. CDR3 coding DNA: TGCAGTGCCCCTAGACCGAACTCCTACGAGCAGTACTTC.

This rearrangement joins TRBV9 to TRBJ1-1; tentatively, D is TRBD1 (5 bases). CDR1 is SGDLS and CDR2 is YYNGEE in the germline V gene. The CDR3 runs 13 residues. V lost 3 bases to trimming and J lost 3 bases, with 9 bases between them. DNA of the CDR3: TGTGCCAGCAGCGGACAGCCTCACACTGAAGCTTTCTTT. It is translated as CASSGQPHTEAFF.

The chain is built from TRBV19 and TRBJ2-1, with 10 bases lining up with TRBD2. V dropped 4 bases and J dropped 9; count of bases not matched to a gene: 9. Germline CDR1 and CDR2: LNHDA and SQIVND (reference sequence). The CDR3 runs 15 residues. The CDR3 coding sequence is TGTGCCAGTAGTACGGCTAGCGGGGGTTGGGGTGAGCAGTTCTTC. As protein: CASSTASGGWGEQFF.

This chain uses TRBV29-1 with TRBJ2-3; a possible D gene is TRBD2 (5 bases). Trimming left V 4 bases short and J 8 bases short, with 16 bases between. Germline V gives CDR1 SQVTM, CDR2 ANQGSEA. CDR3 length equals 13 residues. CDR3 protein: CSVVSLMSGTQYF. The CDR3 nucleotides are TGCAGCGTTGTATCCCTGATGAGCGGTACGCAGTATTTT.

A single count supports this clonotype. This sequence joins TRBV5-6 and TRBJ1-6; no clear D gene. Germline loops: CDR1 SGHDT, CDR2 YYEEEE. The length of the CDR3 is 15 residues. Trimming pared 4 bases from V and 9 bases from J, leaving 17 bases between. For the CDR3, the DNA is TGTGCCAGCAGCCCCTCGGTGAGAACGGGTTCACCCCTCCACTTT. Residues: CASSPSVRTGSPLHF.

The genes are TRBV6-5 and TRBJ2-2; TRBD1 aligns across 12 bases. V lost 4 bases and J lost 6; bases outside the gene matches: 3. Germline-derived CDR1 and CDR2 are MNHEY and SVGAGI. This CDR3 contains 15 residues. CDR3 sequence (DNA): TGTGCCAGCAGTTTGGGACAGGGGGCGTCCGGGGAGCTGTTTTTT. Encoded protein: CASSLGQGASGELFF.

The CDR3, as DNA: TGCAGTGCGAGGCTAGCGGGGGGGTCTAGCACAGATACGCAGTATTTT. Protein sequence: CSARLAGGSSTDTQYF. The V gene is TRBV20-1, the J gene TRBJ2-3, with 12 bases aligning to TRBD2. Trimming took 6 bases from V and 0 from J; bases not matched to a gene: 7. The germline gives CDR1 DFQATT, CDR2 SNEGSKA (reference sequence). The CDR3 is made up of 16 amino acids.

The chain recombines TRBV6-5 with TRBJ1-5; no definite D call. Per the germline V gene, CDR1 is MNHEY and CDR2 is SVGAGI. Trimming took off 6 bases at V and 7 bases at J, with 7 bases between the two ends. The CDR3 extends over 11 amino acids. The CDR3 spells CASSPLQPQHF. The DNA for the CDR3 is TGTGCCAGCAGCCCTTTACAGCCCCAGCATTTT.

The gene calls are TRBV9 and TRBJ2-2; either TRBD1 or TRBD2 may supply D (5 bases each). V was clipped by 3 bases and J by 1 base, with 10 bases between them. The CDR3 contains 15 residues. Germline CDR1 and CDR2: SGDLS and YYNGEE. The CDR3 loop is CASSALGGNTGELFF. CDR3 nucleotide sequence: TGTGCCAGCAGCGCTCTTGGGGGGAACACCGGGGAGCTGTTTTTT.

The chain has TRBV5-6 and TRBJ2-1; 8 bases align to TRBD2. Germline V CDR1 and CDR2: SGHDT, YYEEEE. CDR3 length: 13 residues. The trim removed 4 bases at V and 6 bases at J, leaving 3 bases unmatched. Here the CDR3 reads CASSTGGGNEQFF. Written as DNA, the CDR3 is TGTGCCAGCAGCACCGGGGGGGGCAATGAGCAGTTCTTC.

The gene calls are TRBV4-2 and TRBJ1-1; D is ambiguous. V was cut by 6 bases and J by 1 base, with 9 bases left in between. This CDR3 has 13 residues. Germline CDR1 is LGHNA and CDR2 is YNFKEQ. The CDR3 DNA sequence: TGTGCCAGCAGTCCAGCCGCGAACACTGAAGCTTTCTTT. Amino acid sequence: CASSPAANTEAFF.

CDR3 coding DNA: TGCGCCAGCAGCCAAGGCCCACAGACGAACACTGAAGCTTTCTTT. It encodes CASSQGPQTNTEAFF. The chain is built from TRBV4-1 and TRBJ1-1; D is uncertain. V was clipped by 1 base and J by 1 base, with 10 bases between them. CDR3 size: 15 residues. CDR1 and CDR2 from the germline V gene are MGHRA and YSYEKL.

The CDR3 protein is CATTGTGDGYTF. The CDR3 DNA reads TGTGCCACCACGGGGACAGGGGACGGCTACACCTTC. The chain carries TRBV10-3 and TRBJ1-2; TRBD1 matches at 10 bases. Trimming at V came to 10 bases and at J to 8 bases, leaving 7 bases not matched to a gene. CDR3 size: 12 residues. Germline CDR1 and CDR2: ENHRY and SYGVKD.

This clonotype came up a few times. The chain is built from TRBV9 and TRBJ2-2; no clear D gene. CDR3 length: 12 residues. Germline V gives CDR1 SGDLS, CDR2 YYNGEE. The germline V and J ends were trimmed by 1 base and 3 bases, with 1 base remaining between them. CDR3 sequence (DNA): TGTGCCAGCAGCGTACACACCGGGGAGCTGTTTTTT. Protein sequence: CASSVHTGELFF.

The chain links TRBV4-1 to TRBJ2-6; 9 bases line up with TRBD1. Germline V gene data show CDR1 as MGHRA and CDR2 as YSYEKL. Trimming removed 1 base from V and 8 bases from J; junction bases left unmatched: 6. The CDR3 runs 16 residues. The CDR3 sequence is CASSQGQGGVSNVLTF. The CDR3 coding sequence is TGCGCCAGCAGCCAAGGACAGGGGGGGGTCTCCAACGTCCTGACTTTC.